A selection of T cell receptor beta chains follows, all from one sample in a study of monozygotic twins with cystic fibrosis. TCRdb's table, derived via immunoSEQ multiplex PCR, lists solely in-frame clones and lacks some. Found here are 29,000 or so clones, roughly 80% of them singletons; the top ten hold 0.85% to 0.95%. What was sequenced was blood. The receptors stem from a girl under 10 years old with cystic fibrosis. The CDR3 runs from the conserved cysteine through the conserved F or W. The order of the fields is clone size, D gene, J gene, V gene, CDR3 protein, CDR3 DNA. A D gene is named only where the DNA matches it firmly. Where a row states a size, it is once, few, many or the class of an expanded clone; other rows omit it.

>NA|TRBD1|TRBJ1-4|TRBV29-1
CSVHPGTGGEKLFF
TGCAGCGTTCATCCCGGGACAGGGGGTGAAAAACTGTTTTTT
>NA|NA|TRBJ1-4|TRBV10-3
CAISRGSEKLFF
TGTGCCATATCGAGGGGTTCAGAAAAACTGTTTTTT
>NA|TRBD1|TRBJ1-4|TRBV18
CASSEMTGTSTNEKLFF
TGTGCCAGCTCAGAAATGACAGGGACTTCAACTAATGAAAAACTGTTTTTT
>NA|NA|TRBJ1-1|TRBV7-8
CASSLWGGVMNTEAFF
TGTGCCAGCAGCTTATGGGGGGGCGTTATGAACACTGAAGCTTTCTTT
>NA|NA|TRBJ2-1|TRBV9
CASSPSGNNEQFF
TGTGCCAGCAGCCCCTCAGGGAACAATGAGCAGTTCTTC
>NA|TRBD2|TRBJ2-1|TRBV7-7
CASSFGLAGVDEQFF
TGTGCCAGCAGCTTCGGGCTAGCGGGAGTCGATGAGCAGTTCTTC
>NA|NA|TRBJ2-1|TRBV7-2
CASSDRTSAIHNEQFF
TGTGCCAGCAGCGACCGGACCTCGGCGATTCACAATGAGCAGTTCTTC
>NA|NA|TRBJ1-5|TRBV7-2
CASSLGTGRGRNQPQHF
TGTGCCAGCAGCTTAGGTACCGGGCGGGGCAGAAATCAGCCCCAGCATTTT
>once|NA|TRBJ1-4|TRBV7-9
CASSLGGFMRTPNEKLFF
TGTGCCAGCAGCTTAGGGGGCTTTATGCGGACACCAAATGAAAAACTGTTTTTT
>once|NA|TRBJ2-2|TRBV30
CAWKAGINTGELFF
TGTGCCTGGAAAGCAGGGATTAACACCGGGGAGCTGTTTTTT
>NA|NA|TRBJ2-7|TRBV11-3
CASRARVPYEQYF
TGTGCCAGCAGAGCCAGAGTCCCCTACGAGCAGTACTTC
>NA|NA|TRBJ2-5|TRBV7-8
CASSSTIAGTANQETQYF
TGTGCCAGCAGCTCCACCATTGCCGGGACGGCCAACCAAGAGACCCAGTACTTC
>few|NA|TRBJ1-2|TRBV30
CAWSDGVQALNGYTF
TGTGCCTGGAGCGACGGGGTCCAAGCGTTGAATGGCTACACCTTC
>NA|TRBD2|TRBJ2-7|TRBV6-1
CASSEQLADSYEQYF
TGTGCCAGCAGTGAACAACTAGCGGACTCCTACGAGCAGTACTTC
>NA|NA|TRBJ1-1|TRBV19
CASSWGSRGNTEAFF
TGTGCCAGTAGTTGGGGGTCCAGGGGGAACACTGAAGCTTTCTTT
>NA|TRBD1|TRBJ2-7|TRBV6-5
CASNKGQGYYEQYF
TGTGCCAGCAATAAGGGACAGGGATACTACGAGCAGTACTTC